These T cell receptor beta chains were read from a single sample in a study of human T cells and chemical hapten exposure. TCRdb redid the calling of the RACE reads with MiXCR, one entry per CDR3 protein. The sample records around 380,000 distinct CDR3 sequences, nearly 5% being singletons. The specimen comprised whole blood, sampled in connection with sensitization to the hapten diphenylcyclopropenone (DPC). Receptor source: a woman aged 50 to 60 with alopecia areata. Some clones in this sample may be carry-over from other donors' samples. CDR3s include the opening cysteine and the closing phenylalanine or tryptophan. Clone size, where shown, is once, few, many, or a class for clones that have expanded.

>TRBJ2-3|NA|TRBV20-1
CSAREGSGTHTQYF
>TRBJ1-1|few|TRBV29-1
CSVERRDRGIEAFF
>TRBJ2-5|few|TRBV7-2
CASSPRLAGGRLETQYF
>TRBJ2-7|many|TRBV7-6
CASSLGGSAGSTYEQYF
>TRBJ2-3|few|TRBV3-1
CASSQMEGYTDTQYF
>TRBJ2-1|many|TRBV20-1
CSALASRGRFNEQFF
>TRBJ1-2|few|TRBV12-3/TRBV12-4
CASGDGGHRTF
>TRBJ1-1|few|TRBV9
CASSPVEGQGSLEAFF
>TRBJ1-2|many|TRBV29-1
CSVRLRSGGYTF
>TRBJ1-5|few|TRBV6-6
CASSRGTEFNQPQHF
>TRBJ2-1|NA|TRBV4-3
CASSQETGSTNDNEQFF
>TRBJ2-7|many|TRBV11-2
CASSYTSPGSFYEQYF
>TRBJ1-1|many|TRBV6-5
CASRARQTKAFF
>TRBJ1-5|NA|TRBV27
CASSLLFRRSNQPQHF
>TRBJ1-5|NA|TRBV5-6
CASSFLDRADQPQHF
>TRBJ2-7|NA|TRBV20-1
CSATGTFSTGEQYF
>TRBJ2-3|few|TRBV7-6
CASSSRDIRTDTQYF
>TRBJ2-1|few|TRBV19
CASSGQITYNEQFF
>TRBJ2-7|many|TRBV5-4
CASQISPGQYEQYF
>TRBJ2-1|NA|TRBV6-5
CASTPPGSSYNEQFF
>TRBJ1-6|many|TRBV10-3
CAISESRGRLGEVGSPLHF
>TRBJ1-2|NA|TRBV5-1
CASSLATSNYGYTF
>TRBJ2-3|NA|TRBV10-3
CAIRGETSGTDTQYF
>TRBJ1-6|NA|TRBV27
CASSLSSSYNSPLHF
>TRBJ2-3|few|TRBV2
CASPVGVGRPDTDTQYF
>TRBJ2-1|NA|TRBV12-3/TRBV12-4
CASSNLNNEQFF
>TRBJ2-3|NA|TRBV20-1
CSARRGAYGTDTQYF
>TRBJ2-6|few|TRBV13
CASGEGSGANVLTF